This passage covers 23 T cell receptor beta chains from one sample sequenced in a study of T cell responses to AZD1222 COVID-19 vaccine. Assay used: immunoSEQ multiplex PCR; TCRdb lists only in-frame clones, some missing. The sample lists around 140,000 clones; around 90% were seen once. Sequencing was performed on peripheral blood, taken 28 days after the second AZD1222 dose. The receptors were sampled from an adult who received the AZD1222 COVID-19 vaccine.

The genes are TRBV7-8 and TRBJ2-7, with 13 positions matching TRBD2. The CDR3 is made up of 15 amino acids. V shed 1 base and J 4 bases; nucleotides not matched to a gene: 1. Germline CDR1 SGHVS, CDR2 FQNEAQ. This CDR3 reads CASSLGTSGRYEQYF. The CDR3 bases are TGTGCCAGCAGCTTAGGGACTAGCGGGAGATACGAGCAGTACTTC.

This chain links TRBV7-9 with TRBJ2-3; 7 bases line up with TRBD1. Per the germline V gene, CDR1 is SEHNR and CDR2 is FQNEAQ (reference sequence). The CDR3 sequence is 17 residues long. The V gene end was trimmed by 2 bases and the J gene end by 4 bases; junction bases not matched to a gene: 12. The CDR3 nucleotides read TGTGCCAGCAGCTTAATAGACAGGGTCACACATTCAGATACGCAGTATTTT. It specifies CASSLIDRVTHSDTQYF.

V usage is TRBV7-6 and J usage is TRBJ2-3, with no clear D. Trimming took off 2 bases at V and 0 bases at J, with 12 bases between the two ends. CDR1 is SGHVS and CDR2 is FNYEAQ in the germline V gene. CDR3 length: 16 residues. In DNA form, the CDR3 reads TGTGCCAGCAGCTTATCTCGTGGGAAAAGCACAGATACGCAGTATTTT. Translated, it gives CASSLSRGKSTDTQYF.

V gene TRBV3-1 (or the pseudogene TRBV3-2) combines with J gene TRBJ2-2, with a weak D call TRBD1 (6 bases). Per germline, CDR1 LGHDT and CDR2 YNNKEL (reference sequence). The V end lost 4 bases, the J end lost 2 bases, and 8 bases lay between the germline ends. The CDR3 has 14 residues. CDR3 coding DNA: TGTGCCAGCAGCCGACAGGACAACACCGGGGAGCTGTTTTTT. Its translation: CASSRQDNTGELFF.

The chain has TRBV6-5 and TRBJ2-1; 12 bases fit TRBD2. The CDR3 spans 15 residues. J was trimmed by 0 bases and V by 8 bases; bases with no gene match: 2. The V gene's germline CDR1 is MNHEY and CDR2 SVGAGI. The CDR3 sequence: CASRLAGVSYNEQFF. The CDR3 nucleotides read TGTGCCAGCCGACTAGCGGGGGTCTCCTACAATGAGCAGTTCTTC.

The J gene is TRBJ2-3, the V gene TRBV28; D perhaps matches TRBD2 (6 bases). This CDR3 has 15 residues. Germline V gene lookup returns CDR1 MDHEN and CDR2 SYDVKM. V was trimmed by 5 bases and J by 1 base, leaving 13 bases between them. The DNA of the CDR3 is TGTGCCAGCAGTGCTCCGGGGGTGGGCACAGATACGCAGTATTTT. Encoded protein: CASSAPGVGTDTQYF.

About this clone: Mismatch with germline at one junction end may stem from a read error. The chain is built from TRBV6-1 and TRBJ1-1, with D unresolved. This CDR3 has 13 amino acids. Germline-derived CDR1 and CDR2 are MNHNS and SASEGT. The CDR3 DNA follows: TGTGCCAGCAGGGAAGGGCCGAACACTGAAGCTTTCTTT. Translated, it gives CASREGPNTEAFF.

The CDR3 DNA reads TGTGCCAGTAGTCCCTCAGCAACTAATGAAAAACTGTTTTTT. It codes for CASSPSATNEKLFF. V and J are TRBV19 and TRBJ1-4; D ambiguous. The germline gives CDR1 LNHDA, CDR2 SQIVND (reference sequence). This CDR3 is built from 14 residues. V was pared by 5 bases and J by 0 bases, with 7 bases between.

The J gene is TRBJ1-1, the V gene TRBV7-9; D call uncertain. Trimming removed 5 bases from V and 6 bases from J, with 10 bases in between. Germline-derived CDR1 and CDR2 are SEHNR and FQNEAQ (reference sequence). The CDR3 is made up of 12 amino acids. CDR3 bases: TGTGCCAGCAGCCCACCCGGTGCTGAAGCTTTCTTT. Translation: CASSPPGAEAFF.

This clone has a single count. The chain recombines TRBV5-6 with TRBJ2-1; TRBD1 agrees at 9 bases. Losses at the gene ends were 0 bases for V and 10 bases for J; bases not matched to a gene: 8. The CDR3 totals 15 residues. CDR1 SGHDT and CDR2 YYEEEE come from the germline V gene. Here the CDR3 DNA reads TGTGCCAGCAGCTTGGTAGGACAGGGGTTGGGAGAGCAGTTCTTC. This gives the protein CASSLVGQGLGEQFF.

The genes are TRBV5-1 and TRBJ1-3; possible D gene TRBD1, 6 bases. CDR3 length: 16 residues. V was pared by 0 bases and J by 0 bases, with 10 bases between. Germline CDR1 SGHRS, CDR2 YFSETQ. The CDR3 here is CASSLGGPSSGNTIYF. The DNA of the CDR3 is TGCGCCAGCAGCTTGGGGGGGCCTAGCTCTGGAAACACCATATATTTT. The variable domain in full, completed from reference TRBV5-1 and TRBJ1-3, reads KAGVTQTPRYLIKTRGQQVTLSCSPISGHRSVSWYQQTPGQGLQFLFEYFSETQRNKGNFPGRFSGRQFSNSRSEMNVSTLELGDSALYLCASSLGGPSSGNTIYFGEGSWLTVV.

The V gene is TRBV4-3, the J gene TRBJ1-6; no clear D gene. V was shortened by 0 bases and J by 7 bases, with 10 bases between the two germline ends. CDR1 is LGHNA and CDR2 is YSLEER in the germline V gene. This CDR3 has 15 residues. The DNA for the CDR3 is TGCGCCAGCAGCCAAGATGGCAGATCGAATTCACCCCTCCACTTT. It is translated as CASSQDGRSNSPLHF.

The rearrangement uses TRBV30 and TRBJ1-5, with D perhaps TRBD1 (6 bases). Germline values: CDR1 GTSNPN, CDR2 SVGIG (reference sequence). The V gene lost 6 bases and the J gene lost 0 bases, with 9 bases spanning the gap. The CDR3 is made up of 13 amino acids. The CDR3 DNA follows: TGTGCCTGCCGGGACAATAGCAATCAGCCCCAGCATTTT. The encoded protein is CACRDNSNQPQHF.

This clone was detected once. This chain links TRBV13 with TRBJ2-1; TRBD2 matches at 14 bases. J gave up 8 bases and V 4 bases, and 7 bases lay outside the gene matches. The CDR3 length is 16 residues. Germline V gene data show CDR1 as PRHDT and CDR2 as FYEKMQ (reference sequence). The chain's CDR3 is CASSSSGTSGSDEQFF. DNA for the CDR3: TGTGCCAGCAGCTCATCCGGGACTAGCGGGAGTGATGAGCAGTTCTTC.

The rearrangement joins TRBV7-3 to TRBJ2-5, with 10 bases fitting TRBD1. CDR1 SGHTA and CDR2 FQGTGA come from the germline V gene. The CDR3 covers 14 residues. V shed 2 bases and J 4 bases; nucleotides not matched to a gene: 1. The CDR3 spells CASSLDRGRETQYF. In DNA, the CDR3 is TGTGCCAGCAGCTTAGACAGGGGGCGAGAGACCCAGTACTTC.

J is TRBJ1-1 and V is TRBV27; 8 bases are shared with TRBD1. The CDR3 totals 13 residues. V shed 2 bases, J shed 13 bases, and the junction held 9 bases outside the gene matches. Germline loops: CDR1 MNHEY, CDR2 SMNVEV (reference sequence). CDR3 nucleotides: TGTGCCAGCAGTTTAGACAGGGGCCCGAGGGTTTTCTTT. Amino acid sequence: CASSLDRGPRVFF.

CDR3 coding DNA: TGTGCCAGCAGAGAGGGACAGGGGCGAAATCAGCCCCAGCATTTT. It is translated as CASREGQGRNQPQHF. The rearrangement uses TRBV2 and TRBJ1-5, with TRBD1 identical over 10 bases. This CDR3 has 15 amino acids. CDR1 and CDR2 (germline): SNHLY, FYNNEI. The ends lost 6 bases at V and 4 bases at J; junction bases unmatched: 6.

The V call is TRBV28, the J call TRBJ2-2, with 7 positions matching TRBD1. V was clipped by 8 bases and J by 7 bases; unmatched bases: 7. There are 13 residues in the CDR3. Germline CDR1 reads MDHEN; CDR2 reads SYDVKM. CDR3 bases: TGTGCCAGCGTGTCAGGGGGAGTCGGGGAGCTGTTTTTT. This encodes CASVSGGVGELFF.

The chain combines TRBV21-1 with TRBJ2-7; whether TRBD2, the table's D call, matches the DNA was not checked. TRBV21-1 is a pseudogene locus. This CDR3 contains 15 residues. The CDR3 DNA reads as TGTGCCAGCAGCCTCCGAACGCGGGAGGTCTACGAGCAGTACTTC. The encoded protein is CASSLRTREVYEQYF.

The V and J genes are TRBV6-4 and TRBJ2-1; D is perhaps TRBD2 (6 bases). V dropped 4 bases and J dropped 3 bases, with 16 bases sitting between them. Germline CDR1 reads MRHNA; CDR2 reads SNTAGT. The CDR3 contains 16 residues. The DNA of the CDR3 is TGTGCCAGCAGTGCCACCCGACTAGTTAACTACAATGAGCAGTTCTTC. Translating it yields CASSATRLVNYNEQFF.

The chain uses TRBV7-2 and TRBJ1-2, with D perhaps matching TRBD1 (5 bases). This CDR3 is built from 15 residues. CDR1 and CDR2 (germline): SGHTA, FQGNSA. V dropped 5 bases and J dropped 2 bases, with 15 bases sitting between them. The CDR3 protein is CASSPGWGGNYGYTF. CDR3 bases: TGTGCCAGCAGCCCAGGATGGGGCGGGAACTATGGCTACACCTTC.

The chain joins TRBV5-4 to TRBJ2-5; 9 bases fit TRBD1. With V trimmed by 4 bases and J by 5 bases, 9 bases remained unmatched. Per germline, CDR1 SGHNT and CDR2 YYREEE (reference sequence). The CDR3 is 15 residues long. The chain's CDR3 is CASSREGTGMETQYF. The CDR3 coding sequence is TGTGCCAGCAGCCGGGAAGGGACAGGGATGGAGACCCAGTACTTC.

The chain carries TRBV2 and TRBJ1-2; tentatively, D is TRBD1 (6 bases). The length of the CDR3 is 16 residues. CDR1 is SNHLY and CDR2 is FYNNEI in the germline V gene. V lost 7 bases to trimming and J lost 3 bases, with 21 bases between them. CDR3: CASTLSGAAGYYGYTF. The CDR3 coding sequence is TGTGCCAGCACGTTATCGGGGGCCGCCGGGTACTATGGCTACACCTTC.